The clone carrying this T cell receptor (beta chain) has a single count. Assay used: immunoSEQ multiplex PCR; TCRdb lists only in-frame clones, some missing. The sample records approximately 1.5 million clones, 98% being singletons. Between the trimmed V and J ends, which lost 4 bases and 5 bases, there was a span of 14 bases. This CDR3 comprises 14 residues. CDR1 is MNHNY, CDR2 SVGAGI, per germline (reference sequence). These data come from a study of shared clonotypes between healthy human individuals. This receptor was taken from a young man in good health. The rearrangement uses TRBV6-6 and TRBJ1-1; D remains unclear. What was sequenced was naive CD4+ T cells sorted from blood. Indicated subset: CD45RA+ positively selected. The CDR3 DNA reads as TGTGCCAGCAGTTTGCCGGGAGATGAGACTGAAGCTTTCTTT. It is translated as CASSLPGDETEAFF.